One sample yielded the 32 T cell receptor beta chains listed below, sequenced in a study of T cells in Graves' hyperthyroidism and ophthalmopathy. Amplification yielded TCR beta CDR3 regions, with RNA transcripts as the source. Initially, a first-round RT-PCR of the TCR CDR3 employed the HTBI primer set. TCRdb analysed the multiplex PCR reads with MiXCR anew, one entry per CDR3 protein. Found here are under 400,000 distinct CDR3 sequences, approximately 14% of them singletons; the top ten hold about 27%. The sample consisted of blood. The receptors originated from a woman aged 18 to 35 with Graves' hyperthyroidism that later progressed to Graves' ophthalmopathy.

V usage is TRBV6-5 and J usage is TRBJ2-1; TRBD2 might be the D (5 bases). The CDR3 runs to 14 residues. With 2 bases removed from V and 6 bases from J, the gap between germline ends came to 11 bases. CDR1 MNHEY and CDR2 SVGAGI come from the germline V gene. This CDR3 is CASSYVRLANEQFF. In DNA form, the CDR3 reads TGTGCCAGCAGTTACGTTCGTCTAGCCAATGAGCAGTTCTTC.

This clonotype came up a few times. V and J are TRBV11-2 and TRBJ2-5, with TRBD2 matching 8 bases. This CDR3 spans 16 amino acids. Losses at the gene ends were 5 bases for V and 5 bases for J; bases not matched to a gene: 13. CDR1 and CDR2 (germline): SGHAT, FQNNGV. The chain's CDR3 is CASSPFNGRARETQYF. CDR3 DNA sequence: TGTGCCAGCAGCCCTTTTAACGGGAGGGCCCGGGAGACCCAGTACTTC.

This clonotype was detected many times. The genes are TRBV29-1 and TRBJ2-3; 7 bases are shared with TRBD2. The CDR3 spans 15 residues. Germline CDR1 SQVTM, CDR2 ANQGSEA. Losses at the gene ends were 6 bases for V and 1 base for J; bases not matched to a gene: 10. CDR3 sequence reads: CSVDPGTIRTDTQYF. For the CDR3, the DNA is TGCAGCGTAGATCCCGGGACTATCCGCACAGATACGCAGTATTTT.

The CDR3 region has the DNA TGTGCCACCAGCAGAGACAGGGACAATCAGCCCCAGCATTTT. It encodes CATSRDRDNQPQHF. The genes are TRBV15 and TRBJ1-5, with a tentative D call TRBD1 (5 bases). Germline V lookup: CDR1 LNHNV, CDR2 YYDKDF (reference sequence). This CDR3 contains 14 residues. The V end lost 0 bases, the J end lost 3 bases, and 6 bases lay between the germline ends.

This clonotype was picked up many times. The CDR3, as DNA: TGTGCCAGCTCAAGTGGACAGAAAAACATTCAGTACTTC. It yields the protein CASSSGQKNIQYF. The chain links TRBV18 to TRBJ2-4; a weak D match, TRBD1 (6 bases). CDR3 size: 13 residues. CDR1 and CDR2 from the germline V gene are KGHSH and LQKENI. The V end was cut by 5 bases, the J end by 4 bases, with 9 bases between.

This clonotype was counted at least ten times. This chain joins TRBV10-3 and TRBJ1-5; 10 bases agree with TRBD1. Germline V gives CDR1 ENHRY, CDR2 SYGVKD. V lost 4 bases and J lost 4; bases outside the gene matches: 4. The CDR3 is 15 residues long. DNA of the CDR3: TGTGCCATCAGTGGTAGGGACAGGGGAAATCAGCCCCAGCATTTT. Amino acid sequence: CAISGRDRGNQPQHF.

This clonotype has just a few counts. This chain uses TRBV11-2 with TRBJ2-5; TRBD2 matches 13 bases. CDR3 length: 17 residues. V lost 0 bases to trimming and J lost 3 bases; unmatched junction nucleotides: 4. Per the germline V gene, CDR1 is SGHAT and CDR2 is FQNNGV. The CDR3 DNA follows: TGTGCCAGCAGCTTAGAACGGACTAGCGGGAGAGAAGAGACCCAGTACTTC. Translated, it gives CASSLERTSGREETQYF.

This clonotype came up a few times. The chain carries TRBV15 and TRBJ2-3; tentatively, D is TRBD2 (7 bases). The germline CDR1 and CDR2 sequences are LNHNV and YYDKDF (reference sequence). The CDR3 spans 16 residues. Trimming removed 4 bases from V and 6 bases from J, with 20 bases in between. CDR3 bases: TGTGCCACCAGCAATTTGGAGGGGGGGAATTTGGATACGCAGTATTTT. This translates into CATSNLEGGNLDTQYF.

This chain joins TRBV27 and TRBJ2-7; 7 bases are a match to TRBD1. Trimming at V came to 3 bases and at J to 5 bases, leaving 7 bases not matched to a gene. CDR1 is MNHEY, CDR2 SMNVEV, per germline (reference sequence). This CDR3 has 14 residues. The CDR3 sequence: CASSFERGLDEQYF. The CDR3 DNA reads as TGTGCCAGCAGTTTCGAGAGGGGGCTTGACGAGCAGTACTTC.

With regard to this clonotype: A much more abundant neighbour one base away suggests this may be a read error. The V gene is TRBV20-1, the J gene TRBJ2-5; 12 bases map to TRBD1. Near its end, the DNA agrees better with TRBJ2-1, so the J call may be wrong. The CDR3 has 14 amino acids. The germline CDR1 and CDR2 sequences are DFQATT and SNEGSKA (reference sequence). The CDR3 coding sequence is TGCAGTGCTAGGGGGACAGGGGGCGGTGAGACCCAGTTCTTC. Its translation: CSARGTGGGETQFF.

This clonotype came up many times. V is TRBV20-1 and J is TRBJ2-3; 9 nucleotides line up with TRBD2. The length of the CDR3 is 14 residues. J lost 5 bases, V lost 1 base, and 4 bases had no gene match. CDR1 is DFQATT, CDR2 SNEGSKA, per germline (reference sequence). In DNA form, the CDR3 reads TGCAGTGCTAGAGGGGGACTAGCAAAAGATACGCAGTATTTT. Amino acids: CSARGGLAKDTQYF.

The chain couples TRBV5-1 to TRBJ2-3; TRBD2 matches at 12 bases. From germline, CDR1 is SGHRS and CDR2 YFSETQ. V was pared by 4 bases and J by 2 bases, with 5 bases of the junction left unmatched. This CDR3 spans 16 amino acids. DNA of the CDR3: TGCGCCAGCAGCCCGAGGACTAGCGGGATCACAGATACGCAGTATTTT. It yields the protein CASSPRTSGITDTQYF.

This clonotype was recorded at least ten times. This rearrangement joins TRBV3-1 to TRBJ2-7; 8 bases are a match to TRBD1. Trimming at V came to 1 base and at J to 0 bases, leaving 11 bases not matched to a gene. Looked up from germline, CDR1 is LGHDT and CDR2 is YNNKEL (reference sequence). The CDR3 is made up of 18 amino acids. CDR3 DNA: TGTGCCAGCAGCCAAGGGCCCGGGACAGGTTTGAGCTCCTACGAGCAGTACTTC. Its translation is CASSQGPGTGLSSYEQYF.

In its sample, this clonotype was seen many times. This rearrangement joins TRBV27 to TRBJ1-1, with 8 bases identical to TRBD1. V was clipped by 6 bases and J by 5 bases; unmatched bases: 5. The CDR3 sequence is 13 residues long. CDR1 and CDR2 (germline): MNHEY, SMNVEV (reference sequence). The DNA for the CDR3 is TGTGCCAGCAGCCTGACAGGGGAAACTGAAGCTTTCTTT. It codes for CASSLTGETEAFF.

This clonotype was seen a handful of times. V is TRBV7-9 and J is TRBJ2-6; D possibly matches TRBD1 or TRBD2 (6 bases each). This CDR3 has 18 amino acids. Germline CDR1 and CDR2: SEHNR and FQNEAQ (reference sequence). Trimming pared 4 bases from V and 0 bases from J, leaving 16 bases between. In nucleotides, the CDR3 is TGTGCCAGCAGCTCCCCCTCTGAGGGGGGCTCTGGGGCCAACGTCCTGACTTTC. Its translation: CASSSPSEGGSGANVLTF.

This clonotype appeared many times. The chain uses TRBV20-1 and TRBJ1-4; no firm D call. CDR3 size: 15 residues. V was clipped by 0 bases and J by 0 bases, with 8 bases between them. Germline values: CDR1 DFQATT, CDR2 SNEGSKA (reference sequence). Written as DNA, the CDR3 is TGCAGTGCTAGAGAGGGTGCGGCAACTAATGAAAAACTGTTTTTT. Amino acid sequence: CSAREGAATNEKLFF.

The table lists this clonotype with many counts. The CDR3 DNA sequence: TGTGCCAGCAGTCCCCGGACTACCCCAACGAGTAAGTTCTTC. This translates into CASSPRTTPTSKFF. The chain combines TRBV27 with TRBJ2-1, with D possibly matching TRBD2 (6 bases). Germline lookup yields CDR1 MNHEY and CDR2 SMNVEV (reference sequence). Trimming cost V 5 bases and J 14 bases, with 22 bases left between them. There are 14 residues in the CDR3.

On this clonotype itself: A read error may account for a junction end that differs from germline. The V gene is TRBV18, the J gene TRBJ2-7; perhaps TRBD2 as D (5 bases). CDR1 and CDR2 (germline): KGHSH, LQKENI. There are 11 residues in the CDR3. Here the CDR3 reads CASSLDYERYF. Here the CDR3 DNA reads TGTGCCAGCTCATTAGACTACGAGCGGTACTTC.

This clonotype showed up many times. V is TRBV5-1 and J is TRBJ1-1; D gene ambiguous. Per the germline V gene, CDR1 is SGHRS and CDR2 is YFSETQ. CDR3 length equals 16 residues. The V end was cut by 6 bases, the J end by 0 bases, with 18 bases between. The CDR3: CASNPTQPGLNTEAFF. The CDR3, as DNA: TGCGCCAGCAACCCGACCCAACCTGGGTTGAACACTGAAGCTTTCTTT.

The chain uses TRBV19 and TRBJ2-1; 10 positions agree with TRBD2. The CDR3 extends over 16 amino acids. The J segment lost 7 bases and the V segment lost 7 bases, leaving 13 bases of the junction unmatched. Germline V gene data show CDR1 as LNHDA and CDR2 as SQIVND (reference sequence). CDR3 DNA sequence: TGTGCCAGTACGGCCAGGGTGGGACTAGCGTTAAATGAGCAGTTCTTC. Translation: CASTARVGLALNEQFF.

In this sample, this clonotype turned up many times. The V and J genes are TRBV28 and TRBJ2-5; TRBD1 aligns across 11 bases. The V gene end was trimmed by 4 bases and the J gene end by 2 bases; junction bases not matched to a gene: 6. From germline, CDR1 is MDHEN and CDR2 SYDVKM. The length of the CDR3 is 16 residues. This CDR3 reads CASSSPGQGVQETQYF. The CDR3, as DNA: TGTGCCAGCAGTTCTCCGGGACAGGGGGTACAAGAGACCCAGTACTTC. The full variable domain, rest sourced from reference TRBV28 and TRBJ2-5, is DVKVTQSSRYLVKRTGEKVFLECVQDMDHENMFWYRQDPGLGLRLIYFSYDVKMKEKGDIPEGYSVSREKKERFSLILESASTNQTSMYLCASSSPGQGVQETQYFGPGTRLLVL.

This clonotype was seen repeatedly, ten times or more. This chain links TRBV18 with TRBJ2-2; 7 nucleotides line up with TRBD1. The germline CDR1 and CDR2 sequences are KGHSH and LQKENI. The CDR3 sequence is 15 residues long. After removal of 3 bases from V and 7 bases from J, the junction contained 8 bases not matched to a gene. The CDR3: CASSPGQPSIGELFF. DNA for the CDR3: TGTGCCAGCTCACCGGGACAGCCGTCGATCGGGGAGCTGTTTTTT.

This clonotype was detected many times. Here the CDR3 reads CASSPNLNTEAFF. DNA of the CDR3: TGTGCCAGCTCACCAAATTTGAACACTGAAGCTTTCTTT. The gene calls are TRBV18 and TRBJ1-1; D remains unclear. The CDR3 is 13 residues long. Trimming cost V 2 bases and J 0 bases, with 4 bases left between them. Per the germline V gene, CDR1 is KGHSH and CDR2 is LQKENI.

In its sample, this clonotype was seen a few times. The chain carries TRBV25-1 and TRBJ2-7, with 9 bases fitting TRBD1. Germline V gene sequence: CDR1 MGHDK, CDR2 SYGVNS. Trimming cost V 9 bases and J 2 bases; bases outside gene matches: 2. This CDR3 is built from 12 residues. The CDR3 DNA sequence: TGTGCCAGTACAGGGGGCGCCTACGAGCAGTACTTC. Encoded protein: CASTGGAYEQYF.

Of note for this clonotype: One end of the junction varies from germline; a read error may be responsible. The chain is built from TRBV30 and TRBJ2-2, with D possibly TRBD2 on 6 matching bases. This CDR3 spans 15 amino acids. Germline V CDR1 and CDR2: GTSNPN, SVGIG (reference sequence). The CDR3 DNA follows: TGTGCCTGGGGAGGGTACCCTGCGAACACCCGGGAGCTGTTTTTT. Amino acid sequence: CAWGGYPANTRELFF.

This clonotype was detected ten times or more. The DNA for the CDR3 is TGTGCCAGCAGCCAAGGGTCGACCCCGAGCTCCTACGAGCAGTACTTC. Translation gives CASSQGSTPSSYEQYF. The chain employs TRBV3-1 and TRBJ2-7, with D unresolved. With 1 base removed from V and 0 bases from J, the gap between germline ends came to 13 bases. Germline V CDR1 and CDR2: LGHDT, YNNKEL (reference sequence). The CDR3 runs to 16 residues.

This clonotype was detected many times. The chain is built from TRBV20-1 and TRBJ2-7, with 7 bases identical to TRBD2. The trim removed 5 bases at V and 2 bases at J, leaving 9 bases unmatched. Looked up from germline, CDR1 is DFQATT and CDR2 is SNEGSKA (reference sequence). The CDR3 length is 14 residues. The chain's CDR3 is CSAAIPGTTYEQYF. CDR3 in DNA: TGCAGTGCTGCCATTCCCGGGACTACCTACGAGCAGTACTTC.

In its sample, this clonotype was seen many times. V and J are TRBV6-1 and TRBJ2-3; possible D gene TRBD1, 6 bases. CDR1 and CDR2 (germline): MNHNS, SASEGT. CDR3 size: 14 residues. V gave up 4 bases and J gave up 0 bases, with 8 bases separating them. The CDR3 coding sequence is TGTGCCAGCAGTGTTACAGGGAGCACAGATACGCAGTATTTT. Encoded protein: CASSVTGSTDTQYF.

The gene calls are TRBV14 and TRBJ2-7, with 7 positions matching TRBD1. CDR1 and CDR2 from the germline V gene are SGHDN and FVKESK. With 4 bases clipped from V and 7 bases from J, the junction kept 13 bases outside the gene matches. The length of the CDR3 is 15 residues. CDR3 bases: TGTGCCAGCAGCCCCTGGACAGGTGGCCCTTGGGAGCAGTACTTC. Translated, it gives CASSPWTGGPWEQYF.

The genes are TRBV25-1 and TRBJ2-3, with 12 bases aligning to TRBD2. J was trimmed by 5 bases and V by 5 bases; bases with no gene match: 5. Germline-derived CDR1 and CDR2 are MGHDK and SYGVNS. This CDR3 has 15 amino acids. The CDR3 protein is CASSTTSGGGDTQYF. CDR3 in DNA: TGTGCCAGCAGTACGACTAGCGGGGGAGGAGATACGCAGTATTTT.

This clonotype came up many times. The rearrangement uses TRBV28 and TRBJ2-7; TRBD2 might be the D (6 bases). The CDR3 is made up of 13 amino acids. Germline V gene sequence: CDR1 MDHEN, CDR2 SYDVKM. Trimming removed 5 bases at V and 3 bases at J, with 11 bases between. The CDR3 DNA reads as TGTGCCAGCAGTCCCCGCGGGGTCTACGAGCAGTACTTC. Residues: CASSPRGVYEQYF.

As regards this clonotype: This may come from a read error, since a much larger clone is one base off. The V gene is TRBV7-9, the J gene TRBJ2-7; the D is unclear. The CDR3 covers 14 residues. The V gene's germline CDR1 is SEHNR and CDR2 FQNEAQ (reference sequence). Trimming cost V 2 bases and J 6 bases, with 14 bases left between them. The CDR3 loop reads CASSLPGYCREQYF. CDR3 sequence (DNA): TGTGCCAGCAGCTTACCCGGCTACTGTCGCGAGCAGTACTTC.